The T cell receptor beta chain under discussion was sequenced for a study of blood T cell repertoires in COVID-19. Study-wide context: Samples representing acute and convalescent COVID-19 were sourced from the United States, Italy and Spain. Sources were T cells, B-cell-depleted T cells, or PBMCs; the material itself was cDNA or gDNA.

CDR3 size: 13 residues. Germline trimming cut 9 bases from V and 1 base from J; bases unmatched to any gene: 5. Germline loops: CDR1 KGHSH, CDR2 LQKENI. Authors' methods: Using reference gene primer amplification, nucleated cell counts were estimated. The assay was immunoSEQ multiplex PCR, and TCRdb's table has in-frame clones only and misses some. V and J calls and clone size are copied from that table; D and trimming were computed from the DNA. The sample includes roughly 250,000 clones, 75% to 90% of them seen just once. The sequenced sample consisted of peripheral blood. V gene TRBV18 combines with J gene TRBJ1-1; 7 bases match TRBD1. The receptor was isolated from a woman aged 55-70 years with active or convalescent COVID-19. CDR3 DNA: TGTGCCAGTGCCACAGGGGCGAACACTGAAGCTTTCTTT. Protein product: CASATGANTEAFF. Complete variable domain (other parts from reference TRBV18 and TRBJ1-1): NAGVMQNPRHLVRRRGQEARLRCSPMKGHSHVYWYRQLPEEGLKFMVYLQKENIIDESGMPKERFSAEFPKEGPSILRIQQVVRGDSAAYFCASATGANTEAFFGQGTRLTVV.